The 9 T cell receptor beta chains listed next were all sequenced from one sample in a study of naive and memory T cell subsets. Both TRBC1 and TRBC2 were covered by a beta constant-region primer of two equimolar oligonucleotides. TCRdb fed the UMI-ligation and nested PCR reads into MiXCR, producing one record per CDR3 protein. The data contain 70,000 to 95,000 distinct CDR3 sequences, about 6.5% of them singletons. Sequenced material: central memory CD4+ T cells from blood. These receptors were collected from a human donor in good health.

This clonotype was recorded many times. The CDR3 spells CASSTHLQGDGYTF. The CDR3 DNA reads as TGTGCCAGCAGCACCCACCTTCAAGGGGATGGCTACACCTTC. V is TRBV9 and J is TRBJ1-2; a possible D gene is TRBD1 (5 bases). Germline V gene sequence: CDR1 SGDLS, CDR2 YYNGEE. The CDR3 is 14 residues long. Trimming removed 4 bases at V and 6 bases at J, with 16 bases between. Filled out from reference TRBV9 and TRBJ1-2, the complete variable domain reads DSGVTQTPKHLITATGQRVTLRCSPRSGDLSVYWYQQSLDQGLQFLIQYYNGEERAKGNILERFSAQQFPDLHSELNLSSLELGDSALYFCASSTHLQGDGYTFGSGTRLTVV.

The table lists this clonotype with many counts. The chain links TRBV7-3 to TRBJ2-7, with TRBD1 matching 9 bases. In germline, CDR1 is SGHTA, CDR2 FQGTGA. With 4 bases clipped from V and 3 bases from J, the junction kept 7 bases outside the gene matches. The CDR3 spans 15 residues. Written as DNA, the CDR3 is TGTGCCAGCAGCTCCCAGGCGACAGGGGGCTACGAGCAGTACTTC. Translation gives CASSSQATGGYEQYF.

This clonotype was recorded many times. This rearrangement joins TRBV5-4 to TRBJ2-1, with 15 bases identical to TRBD2. CDR1 is SGHNT and CDR2 is YYREEE in the germline V gene (reference sequence). The CDR3 totals 17 residues. V was clipped by 3 bases and J by 6 bases; unmatched bases: 7. The chain's CDR3 is CASSSGTSGRRANEQFF. The CDR3 DNA sequence: TGTGCCAGCAGCTCCGGGACTAGCGGGAGGAGGGCCAATGAGCAGTTCTTC. Drawing the rest from reference TRBV5-4 and TRBJ2-1, the complete variable domain is ETGVTQSPTHLIKTRGQQVTLRCSSQSGHNTVSWYQQALGQGPQFIFQYYREEENGRGNFPPRFSGLQFPNYSSELNVNALELDDSALYLCASSSGTSGRRANEQFFGPGTRLTVL.

There are many counts of this clonotype. The chain recombines TRBV7-2 with TRBJ1-1, with 9 bases identical to TRBD1. CDR1 and CDR2 from the germline V gene are SGHTA and FQGNSA. Trimming removed 1 base from V and 4 bases from J; junction bases left unmatched: 10. This CDR3 spans 17 amino acids. DNA for the CDR3: TGTGCCAGCAGCTTAGTGGGACAGGGTGGAATTCGCACTGAAGCTTTCTTT. Protein sequence: CASSLVGQGGIRTEAFF.

The table lists this clonotype with many counts. The chain links TRBV9 to TRBJ1-1, with a possible D match to TRBD1 (6 bases). Deletions cut 0 bases from V and 6 bases from J, with 12 bases between. The CDR3 is 14 amino acids. Germline-derived CDR1 and CDR2 are SGDLS and YYNGEE. In DNA form, the CDR3 reads TGTGCCAGCAGCGTAGCGGGGGGGCTCTCTGAAGCTTTCTTT. It yields the protein CASSVAGGLSEAFF.

This clonotype is medium-sized in the sample. The chain carries TRBV29-1 and TRBJ2-1; 9 bases agree with TRBD2. Germline V gene sequence: CDR1 SQVTM, CDR2 ANQGSEA. Trimming removed 0 bases from V and 8 bases from J; junction bases left unmatched: 5. This CDR3 is 14 amino acids long. The CDR3 here is CSVEESSGIYEQFF. CDR3 coding DNA: TGCAGCGTTGAAGAATCTAGCGGGATCTATGAGCAGTTCTTC.

This clonotype was recorded at least ten times. The V gene is TRBV12-3 or TRBV12-4, the J gene TRBJ2-1; 16 positions agree with TRBD2. This CDR3 contains 18 residues. The V segment lost 6 bases and the J segment 4 bases; nucleotides outside the gene matches: 9. In nucleotides, the CDR3 is TGTGCCAGCAGCAGGGGACTAGCGGGGGGGAAAACTTACAATGAGCAGTTCTTC. Residues: CASSRGLAGGKTYNEQFF.

This clonotype showed up just a few times. The chain has TRBV14 and TRBJ2-4; 12 bases line up with TRBD2. CDR1 and CDR2 from the germline V gene are SGHDN and FVKESK. The V and J ends lost 3 bases and 1 base, in that order; junction bases with no gene match: 10. This CDR3 region has 19 residues. The CDR3 sequence is CASSHRLAGDPFAKNIQYF. Written as DNA, the CDR3 is TGTGCCAGCAGCCACCGACTAGCGGGAGACCCTTTTGCCAAAAACATTCAGTACTTC.

A few counts support this clonotype. This chain joins TRBV20-1 and TRBJ1-1; 9 bases align to TRBD1. Germline lookup yields CDR1 DFQATT and CDR2 SNEGSKA (reference sequence). V lost 1 base, J lost 3 bases, and 18 bases stayed unmatched. There are 19 residues in the CDR3. The CDR3 sequence is CSARARWGQGGRKDTEAFF. CDR3 DNA: TGCAGTGCTAGAGCGAGGTGGGGACAGGGAGGGAGAAAGGACACTGAAGCTTTCTTT.